Listed below are T cell receptor beta chains from one sample, sequenced in a study of cytomegalovirus exposure and HLA in healthy donors. The table came from immunoSEQ multiplex PCR; TCRdb's copy has only in-frame clones and leaves some out. With around 45,000 clones in the sample, the ten largest clones hold 1.8%. Sequenced sample: PBMCs. All receptors come from a woman aged 30 to 39 in good health and CMV-seronegative. The CDR3 runs from the conserved cysteine through the conserved F or W. D genes are given only for firm matches.

>TRBV27|NA|TRBJ1-5|17
CASSLSGLGGRAQPQHF
TGTGCCAGCAGTTTATCGGGGTTGGGTGGGAGGGCTCAGCCCCAGCATTTT
>TRBV28|TRBD2|TRBJ2-7|16
CASSLSTSGSVDEQYF
TGTGCCAGCAGTTTATCGACTAGCGGGAGTGTCGACGAGCAGTACTTC
>TRBV11-2|NA|TRBJ2-3|15
CASSLRGLWADTQYF
TGTGCCAGCAGCTTAAGGGGACTTTGGGCAGATACGCAGTATTTT
>TRBV9|TRBD1|TRBJ1-2|14
CASSPQLGQGGYTF
TGTGCCAGCAGCCCTCAATTGGGACAGGGGGGCTACACCTTC
>TRBV18|NA|TRBJ2-2|15
CASSPRESVAGELFF
TGTGCCAGCTCACCGCGGGAATCGGTTGCCGGGGAGCTGTTTTTT
>TRBV7-2|NA|TRBJ1-2|14
CASSFGGANYGYTF
TGTGCCAGCAGCTTCGGGGGGGCGAACTATGGCTACACCTTC
>TRBV27|NA|TRBJ1-2|14
CASSFYGGGYGYTF
TGTGCCAGCAGTTTCTACGGGGGGGGTTATGGCTACACCTTC
>TRBV19|TRBD2|TRBJ2-3|15
CASSRTSGSLDTQYF
TGTGCCAGTAGTAGGACTAGCGGGAGTCTTGATACGCAGTATTTT
>TRBV7-9|NA|TRBJ2-1|16
CASSTWGGLGNNEQFF
TGTGCCAGCAGCACCTGGGGGGGGCTGGGAAACAATGAGCAGTTCTTC
>TRBV7-2|NA|TRBJ1-5|14
CASSLAGPSTAQHF
TGTGCCAGCAGCTTAGCGGGGCCGTCCACGGCCCAGCATTTT